This TCR beta chain was documented in a study of cytomegalovirus exposure and HLA in healthy donors (dated by TCRdb to the late 2010s). Study-wide context: An earlier analysis of approximately 640 of the donors reported more than 250 Gb of sequence data and 117 million unique TCR beta sequences from about 180 million T cells. An early release covering roughly 600 HLA-typed donors comprised around 300 gigabases of sequencing data and tens of millions of unique TCR sequences. The study was designed to test whether signatures of past pathogen exposure could be identified by cataloging public T cell receptors. Donor age, sex, ethnicity and CMV serostatus were compiled together with the repertoire data. In an earlier analysis of 550 to 700 of the donors, high-throughput TCR beta sequencing was used to judge whether each TCR beta V gene segment behaved as functional or pseudogenic. On average, 235,054 unique TCR beta nucleotide sequences were sequenced per donor among some 430 genotyped donors of the cohort, with 15% to 20% of those sequences being non-productive. Every discovery cohort repertoire had been produced on one sequencing platform. The study profiled the T cell repertoires of under 700 subjects by immunosequencing and related them to cytomegalovirus serostatus. Class I and class II HLA loci were covered by the typing at four-digit resolution. About five DR-DQ haplotypes were handled as single units for association and clustering because linkage in the cohort was strong. A later genetic analysis used genome-wide SNP genotypes for about 65% of the roughly 700 donors, treating that subset as a discovery cohort. Among the roughly 400 genotyped donors, roughly 80% belonged to the genetic ancestry cluster associated with self-reported Caucasian donors. In addition to the first cohort of approximately 670 subjects, a separate validation cohort of 130 or so different subjects was used. Typing coverage varied by locus: roughly 629-630 donors for A, B, C, DRB1 and DQB1; 522 for DQA1; 606 for DPA1; 400 to 480 for DPB1. To predict cytomegalovirus infection status, the study brought together high-throughput TCR immunosequencing, statistical association of individual TCRs with disease status, and machine learning. Rather than drawing on any new phenotypic data, the later analysis identified candidate immune exposures from TCR beta sequences and the way those sequences occurred across donors. To study patterns of TCR occurrence, a later analysis re-analyzed previously published TCR beta repertoires from 550 to 800 donors and added high-resolution HLA genotyping. Broader findings and caveats from the paper: A further reported finding was that TCR beta sequences accurately predicted the HLA-A and HLA-B alleles for most subjects in the first cohort. A few of the identified cytomegalovirus-associated TCR beta chains were confirmed in vitro to be specific for cytomegalovirus antigens. The study gave a list of under 200 TCR beta chains associated with cytomegalovirus. According to the authors, the approach could potentially be generalized to other disease states and immunological phenotypes. Most CMV-associated TCR beta chains appeared to be HLA-restricted in a later analysis, and the HLA associations seemed to be driven largely by CMV exposure. The classifier was reported to diagnose cytomegalovirus status with high specificity and sensitivity in both the original and validation cohorts. A group of highly shared sequence variants was considered likely to be a technical artifact of the sequencing pipeline. In a later analysis, the rate of TCR association differed among HLA loci, with DRB1 alleles having the most associated TCRs and HLA-C alleles having the fewest. Compared with equally common non-associated chains, HLA-associated TCR beta chains in a later analysis were more clonally expanded and had lower generation probabilities. Presence/absence analyses assumed roughly uniform sequencing depth across donors, an assumption that may not hold. A later analysis reported that several top co-occurrence clusters appeared linked to parvovirus B19, influenza, CMV and Epstein-Barr virus. According to a later genetic analysis, donors in an Asian-associated ancestry cluster had fewer N-insertions in productive TCRs than the approximately 650-donor mean. When HLA alleles, especially DR and DQ, strongly co-occurred, TCR associations were difficult to assign to individual alleles. Because HLA typing was unavailable for some donors at each locus, only the typed subset was used in association tests. In a later genetic analysis, a missense DCLRE1C variant was associated with V-gene and J-gene trimming of TCR beta chains, and the association was replicated in an independent cohort. Immune exposure information for the cohort was limited to CMV serostatus. Only TCR beta chains were sequenced in this cohort, and the absence of alpha or paired-chain data limited detectable features. An earlier analysis of approximately 530 of the donors showed that most TCR beta V segments appeared in productive rearrangements either about 87% or about 30% of the time, which broadly matched IMGT annotations. While some public TCRs were present in many individuals, most TCR sequences turned up only very rarely across donors. Some IMGT-functional V segments, including TRBV6-2 and TRBV6-3, could not be told apart with the 87-base-pair reads, so those segments were excluded. The earlier analysis of approximately 540 of the donors excluded around 17 rarely observed V segments, including chromosome 9 orphons, because counts were too low. Linkage disequilibrium might explain the correlated functional status among segregating V segments, but an unknown experimental factor could not be ruled out. Specific HLA alleles were associated with 15,000 to 20,000 TCR beta sequences at a false discovery rate of 0.05 in a later analysis.

This clone was counted between two and nine times. Its antigen remains unidentified. Qualities for individual bases were not recorded, and no much larger clone is one base off. The cohort comprised approximately 700 healthy bone marrow donors. Cohort members were all nominally healthy when sampled, although unrecorded immune exposures were likely present. The donor was CMV seropositive and was included in the group of approximately 310 seropositive cohort members. Every donor gave a peripheral blood sample, and the peripheral blood mononuclear cells from that sample were used for TCR beta sequencing. The Qiagen DNeasy Blood Extraction Kit was used to extract genomic DNA from the blood cell samples. CDR1 and CDR2 were assigned from the germline V gene as MNHNS and SASEGT. The CDR3 goes from the cysteine to the phenylalanine over 14 residues. Just the 42-base CDR3 DNA is kept, in frame starting at base 1. V has 10 bases trimmed and J has 5 bases trimmed; junction bases matching no gene number 8.

Libraries were prepared through the immunoSEQ multiplex PCR assay. A mixture of 60 forward primers for TCR Vbeta segments and 13 reverse primers for TCR Jbeta segments was used in the multiplex PCR. Amplification of the CDR3 region of rearranged TCR beta genes was performed with a multiplex PCR assay on genomic DNA. Amplified TCR beta libraries were sequenced as 87-base-pair reads on the Illumina HiSeq System. Per the source publication's procedure: Across the 500 to 700 repertoires, a later analysis counted roughly 84 million unique TCR beta chains, 9.5 million to 13 million of which were shared by at least two donors. Raw reads were error-corrected and collapsed into unique sequences by a nearest-neighbor algorithm in which closely related sequences were merged to remove PCR and sequencing errors. V, D and J gene segments were assigned by aligning CDR3 sequences to IMGT reference sequences. For a sequence to be retained, a match of at least six nucleotides was required to both a V gene segment and a J gene segment. A rearrangement was called productive if the CDR3 had no stop codons and remained in frame with V and J, and every other rearrangement was called non-productive. Following IMGT convention, CDR3 was defined as the stretch from the second conserved V-encoded cysteine to the conserved J-encoded phenylalanine. The earlier analysis of approximately 590 of the donors excluded any sequence lacking an unambiguous match to a single V gene segment. In an earlier analysis of several hundred of the donors, V segments were called functional above 56.7% productive rearrangements and were called segregating when the between-donor standard deviation exceeded 5%. A statistical classification framework was built for diagnosing cytomegalovirus status from the catalog of TCR beta chain sequences. V and J gene assignment, in a later analysis, came from comparing TCR nucleotide sequences with IMGT/GENE-DB human TR gene sequences. The TCRdist pipeline was used in a later analysis to assign CDR3 sequences and most-parsimonious VDJ recombination scenarios. A later analysis defined each TCR beta chain by its CDR3 amino acid sequence plus V-gene family, and excluded reads lacking a unique V-gene family. A later analysis removed nearly 600 highly shared, low-generation-probability nucleotide sequences to deal with suspected cross-contamination and a sequencing artifact. For each public chain, a later analysis derived a clonal expansion index from normalized ranks of inferred template counts within each repertoire. In a later analysis, generation probabilities were computed with a VDJ recombination model fitted to out-of-frame rearrangements, and the resulting probabilities were checked against IGoR. In a later analysis, TCR-TCR, TCR-HLA and TCR-CMV co-occurrence was scored with hypergeometric tests, and a repertoire-size bias correction was applied to TCR pairs. False discovery rates were estimated in a later analysis by permuting HLA or CMV assignments 20 times. In a later analysis, co-occurring TCRs were grouped using DBSCAN, with TCRdist sequence similarity added in when clustering inside HLA-allele-positive subsets. For co-occurrence clustering, repertoires with fewer than 30,000 or more than 120,000 public chains were excluded, along with roughly 5 repertoires with anomalous nucleotide sharing. The source is immuneACCESS, and TCRdb retained only in-frame sequences with V and J called. Part of the clones is not carried over; for the studies checked, unresolved V genes explain less than half of this, and the remainder is unexplained. That table gives V, J and clone size, and the DNA gave D and trimming. The sample table contains 150,000 to 200,000 clones; only one count was recorded for approximately 85% of them. The top ten constitute 6.5% of the sample.

This receptor chain uses TRBV6-1 and TRBJ2-2; 9 junctional bases match TRBD1. The receptor was derived from a woman in her forties or fifties in good health and CMV-seropositive. The source material was PBMCs. The bases are TGTGCCACCAAAGGACAGGGGACAACCGGGGAGCTGTTTTTT. Its product reads: CATKGQGTTGELFF.